A single sample gave rise to the 14 T cell receptor beta chains below, sequenced in a study of T-cell reconstitution after alpha-beta-depleted transplantation in children (TCRdb year 2016). The treatment or condition label here, explained by the study, means: allogeneic hematopoietic cell transplantation with graft depleted of TCRalphabeta T cells and CD19 B cells. Libraries were built with PCR. The sample was run on an Illumina HiSeq 2500. To normalize quantification of the TCRbeta repertoire, the TCR libraries were built with molecular barcoding that relied on unique molecular identifiers. The public reads were run again by TCRdb, first through fastp at Q25 and then through MiXCR, and only productive beta chains were kept. When rows share a CDR3 protein, they turn into one entry using the most common DNA and genes. The sample data list around 580,000 distinct CDR3 sequences, and under 25% of these were observed just once. The ten top clones hold 13% to 15% of the sample.

The input for sequencing was PBMCs, mostly from graft donor cells, taken 360 days after TCRalphabeta/CD19-depleted stem cell transplant. Receptor source: a boy in the first two years of life who had a stem cell transplant for acute myeloid leukemia, so the T cells may come from the graft donor.

This clonotype was seen a few times. The chain employs TRBV11-3 and TRBJ2-1; tentatively, D is TRBD1 or TRBD2 (5 bases each). Looked up from germline, CDR1 is SGHNT and CDR2 is YENEEA. V dropped 1 base and J dropped 1 base, with 11 bases sitting between them. The CDR3 covers 16 residues. This CDR3 reads CASSLGGPRSYNEQFF. CDR3 bases: TGTGCCAGCAGCTTAGGGGGACCTCGATCCTACAATGAGCAGTTCTTC. The full variable domain, in which reference TRBV11-3 and TRBJ2-1 provide the parts outside the CDR3, is EAGVVQSPRYKIIEKKQPVAFWCNPISGHNTLYWYLQNLGQGPELLIRYENEEAVDDSQLPKDRFSAERLKGVDSTLKIQPAELGDSAVYLCASSLGGPRSYNEQFFGPGTRLTVL.

The rearrangement joins TRBV7-9 to TRBJ2-1, with D perhaps matching TRBD1 (5 bases). Germline values: CDR1 SEHNR, CDR2 FQNEAQ (reference sequence). Trimming removed 5 bases at V and 5 bases at J, with 13 bases between. This CDR3 is built from 14 residues. CDR3: CASSARQTNNEQFF. Written as DNA, the CDR3 is TGTGCCAGCAGCGCTAGACAGACAAACAATGAGCAGTTCTTC.

This clonotype was observed a handful of times. The J gene is TRBJ2-5, the V gene TRBV20-1, with 7 bases aligning to TRBD2. The V gene end was trimmed by 8 bases and the J gene end by 2 bases; junction bases not matched to a gene: 14. This CDR3 comprises 15 residues. The germline CDR1 and CDR2 sequences are DFQATT and SNEGSKA (reference sequence). CDR3 residues: CSPATMASGQETQYF. The CDR3 DNA sequence: TGCAGTCCGGCTACAATGGCTAGCGGACAAGAGACCCAGTACTTC.

This clonotype occurred a few times. The rearrangement joins TRBV27 to TRBJ1-5; the match to TRBD1 covers 7 bases. The CDR3 loop spans 15 amino acids. Germline V gene sequence: CDR1 MNHEY, CDR2 SMNVEV (reference sequence). Germline trimming cut 3 bases from V and 2 bases from J; bases unmatched to any gene: 4. The CDR3 protein is CASSLTGRGNQPQHF. As DNA, the CDR3 is TGTGCCAGCAGTTTGACAGGGAGGGGCAATCAGCCCCAGCATTTT.

The chain recombines TRBV7-2 with TRBJ1-1; perhaps TRBD1 as D (5 bases). The germline V gene has CDR1 SGHTA and CDR2 FQGNSA. Trimming shortened V by 3 bases and J by 4 bases, and 9 bases separated the two germline ends. CDR3 length equals 13 residues. For the CDR3, the DNA is TGTGCCAGCAGCTTCACGGGACGCACTGAAGCTTTCTTT. Translating gives CASSFTGRTEAFF.

The V call is TRBV7-9, the J call TRBJ2-5; TRBD1 is a possible D gene (5 bases). V shed 4 bases and J shed 3 bases, with 18 bases lying between them. The CDR3 has 16 amino acids. The germline CDR1 and CDR2 sequences are SEHNR and FQNEAQ (reference sequence). DNA for the CDR3: TGTGCCAGCAGCTATGACCTCGGACAAGGGGAAGAGACCCAGTACTTC. It encodes CASSYDLGQGEETQYF.

This chain links TRBV27 with TRBJ2-3; 10 nucleotides agree with TRBD2. Trimming cost V 2 bases and J 6 bases; bases outside gene matches: 5. The CDR3 runs 15 residues. CDR1 is MNHEY and CDR2 is SMNVEV in the germline V gene (reference sequence). The CDR3 nucleotides are TGTGCCAGCAGTTTACTAGCGGGGGCCCTTGATACGCAGTATTTT. This translates into CASSLLAGALDTQYF.

The DNA of the CDR3 is TGTGCCAGCAGTTTAAACGGTCGGTCGGGCAGAGAGACCCAGTACTTC. This encodes CASSLNGRSGRETQYF. V usage is TRBV12-3 or TRBV12-4 and J usage is TRBJ2-5; the D is unclear. V was trimmed by 2 bases and J by 4 bases, leaving 17 bases between them. CDR3 length: 16 residues.

Many counts were recorded for this clonotype. The rearrangement links TRBV29-1 to TRBJ1-1; D gene unclear. CDR1 and CDR2 from the germline V gene are SQVTM and ANQGSEA. The V gene lost 5 bases and the J gene lost 6 bases, with 4 bases spanning the gap. CDR3 length equals 9 residues. In DNA, the CDR3 is TGCAGCGTTTCACCTGAAGCTTTCTTT. Protein: CSVSPEAFF. Variable domain in full (rest from reference TRBV29-1 and TRBJ1-1): SAVISQKPSRDICQRGTSLTIQCQVDSQVTMMFWYRQQPGQSLTLIATANQGSEATYESGFVIDKFPISRPNLTFSTLTVSNMSPEDSSIYLCSVSPEAFFGQGTRLTVV.

This clonotype was detected many times. CDR3 in DNA: TGTGCCAGCAGCTCAACAGGGGGCGTAACCAAAAACATTCAGTACTTC. Protein sequence: CASSSTGGVTKNIQYF. The chain uses TRBV7-9 and TRBJ2-4; 9 bases are a match to TRBD1. The CDR3 extends over 16 amino acids. V lost 4 bases, J lost 2 bases, and 6 bases stayed unmatched. Per germline, CDR1 SEHNR and CDR2 FQNEAQ (reference sequence).

Here the CDR3 DNA reads TGTACCTTCAGTTTACAGGGGCGGGGGTTCCTCGCTGGGGCCAACGTCCTGACTTTC. Translation gives CTFSLQGRGFLAGANVLTF. V is TRBV3-1 and J is TRBJ2-6, with D perhaps matching TRBD1 or TRBD2 (7 bases each). The CDR3 length is 19 residues. Germline CDR1 is LGHDT and CDR2 is YNNKEL (reference sequence). The complete variable domain, with remaining parts taken from reference TRBV3-1 and TRBJ2-6, reads DTAVSQTPKYLVTQMGNDKSIKCEQNLGHDTMYWYKQDSKKFLKIMFSYNNKELIINETVPNRFSPKSPDKAHLNLHINSLELGDSAVYFCTFSLQGRGFLAGANVLTFGAGSRLTVL.

The chain uses TRBV12-3 or TRBV12-4 and TRBJ1-3; a possible D gene is TRBD1 (5 bases). CDR3 size: 15 residues. V gave up 3 bases and J gave up 0 bases, with 9 bases separating them. The CDR3 nucleotides are TGTGCCAGCAGTTTCTGGGGGGACTCTGGAAACACCATATATTTT. Protein product: CASSFWGDSGNTIYF.

A few counts support this clonotype. V is TRBV10-3 and J is TRBJ2-7; D is ambiguous. The CDR3 is made up of 12 amino acids. V shed 4 bases and J shed 9 bases, with 13 bases lying between them. Germline V gives CDR1 ENHRY, CDR2 SYGVKD. The CDR3 DNA sequence: TGTGCCATCAGTGTGGATCCCCCCGGGCAGTACTTC. It encodes CAISVDPPGQYF.

This clonotype was seen only a few times. The rearrangement uses TRBV20-1 and TRBJ2-3; D gene uncertain. The CDR3 consists of 11 residues. Germline V lookup: CDR1 DFQATT, CDR2 SNEGSKA (reference sequence). CDR3 residues: CTPSSTDTQYF. CDR3 coding DNA: TGCACCCCCAGCAGCACAGATACGCAGTATTTT.